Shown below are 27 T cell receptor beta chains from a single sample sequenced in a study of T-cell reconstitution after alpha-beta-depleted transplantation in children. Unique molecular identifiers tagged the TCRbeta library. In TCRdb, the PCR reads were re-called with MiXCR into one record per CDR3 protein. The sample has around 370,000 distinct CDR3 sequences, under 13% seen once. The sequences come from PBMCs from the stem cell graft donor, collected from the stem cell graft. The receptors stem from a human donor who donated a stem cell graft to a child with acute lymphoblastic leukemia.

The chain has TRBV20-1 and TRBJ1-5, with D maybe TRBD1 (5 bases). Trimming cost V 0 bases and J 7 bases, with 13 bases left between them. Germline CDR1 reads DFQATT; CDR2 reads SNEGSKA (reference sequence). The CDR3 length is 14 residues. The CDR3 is CSARELRGRQPQHF. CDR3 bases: TGCAGTGCTAGAGAGTTAAGGGGACGGCAGCCCCAGCATTTT.

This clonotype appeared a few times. This CDR3 is CSAREGGVRSPLHF. The DNA of the CDR3 is TGCAGTGCTAGAGAGGGAGGGGTGAGGTCACCCCTCCACTTT. J is TRBJ1-6 and V is TRBV20-1, with D possibly matching TRBD1 (5 bases). V lost 0 bases to trimming and J lost 10 bases, with 13 bases between them. The CDR3 length is 14 residues. Germline CDR1 is DFQATT and CDR2 is SNEGSKA (reference sequence).

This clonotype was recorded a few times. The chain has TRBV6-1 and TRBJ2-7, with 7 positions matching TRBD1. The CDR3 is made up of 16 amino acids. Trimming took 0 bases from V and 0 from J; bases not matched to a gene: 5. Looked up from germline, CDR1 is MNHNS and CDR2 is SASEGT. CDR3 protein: CASSEARAGGSYEQYF. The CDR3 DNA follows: TGTGCCAGCAGTGAAGCGCGGGCAGGGGGCTCCTACGAGCAGTACTTC.

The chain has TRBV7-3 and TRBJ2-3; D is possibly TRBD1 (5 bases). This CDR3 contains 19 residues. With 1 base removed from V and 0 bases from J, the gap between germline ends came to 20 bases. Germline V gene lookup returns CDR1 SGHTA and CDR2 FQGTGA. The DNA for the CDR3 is TGTGCCAGCAGCTTAAAAGTAGGGGCGCCGCCCCTAAGCACAGATACGCAGTATTTT. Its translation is CASSLKVGAPPLSTDTQYF.

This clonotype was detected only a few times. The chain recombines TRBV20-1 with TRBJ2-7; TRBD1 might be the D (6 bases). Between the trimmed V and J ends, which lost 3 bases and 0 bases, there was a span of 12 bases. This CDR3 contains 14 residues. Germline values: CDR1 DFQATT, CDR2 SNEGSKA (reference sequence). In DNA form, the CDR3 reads TGCAGTGCTAGCAGGACAGTCATCTCCTACGAGCAGTACTTC. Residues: CSASRTVISYEQYF.

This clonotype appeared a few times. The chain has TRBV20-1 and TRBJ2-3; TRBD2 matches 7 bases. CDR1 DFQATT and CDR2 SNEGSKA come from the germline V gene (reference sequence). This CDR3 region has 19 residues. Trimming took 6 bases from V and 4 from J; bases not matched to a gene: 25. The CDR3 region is CSAVTHSLGGTTLADTQYF. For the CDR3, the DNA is TGCAGTGCGGTCACCCACAGCCTCGGGGGGACTACTCTCGCAGATACGCAGTATTTT.

CDR3 DNA sequence: TGTGCCAGCAATCCGGGACTAGGCGTTTACGAGCAGTACTTC. This codes for CASNPGLGVYEQYF. The chain recombines TRBV28 with TRBJ2-7; TRBD2 aligns across 8 bases. V was pared by 7 bases and J by 4 bases, with 9 bases of the junction left unmatched. The V gene's germline CDR1 is MDHEN and CDR2 SYDVKM. The CDR3 is 14 amino acids.

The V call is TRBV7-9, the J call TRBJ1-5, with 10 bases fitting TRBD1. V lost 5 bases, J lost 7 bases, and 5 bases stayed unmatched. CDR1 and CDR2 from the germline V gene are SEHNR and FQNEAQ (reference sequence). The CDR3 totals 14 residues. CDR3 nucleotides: TGTGCCAGCAGCGCCGGACAGGGGGAACAGCCCCAGCATTTT. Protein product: CASSAGQGEQPQHF.

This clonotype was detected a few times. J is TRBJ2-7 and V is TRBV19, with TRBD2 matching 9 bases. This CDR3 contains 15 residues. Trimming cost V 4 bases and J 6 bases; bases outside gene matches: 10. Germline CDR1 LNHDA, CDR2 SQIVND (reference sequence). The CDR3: CASSSGEAGGGEQYF. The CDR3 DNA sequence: TGTGCCAGTAGTAGTGGCGAAGCGGGAGGAGGCGAGCAGTACTTC.

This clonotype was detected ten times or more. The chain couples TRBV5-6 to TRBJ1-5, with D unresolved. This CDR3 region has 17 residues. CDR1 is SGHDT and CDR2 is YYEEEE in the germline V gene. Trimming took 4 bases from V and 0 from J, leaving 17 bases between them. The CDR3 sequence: CASSRRTGNPSNQPQHF. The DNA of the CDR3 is TGTGCCAGCAGCCGACGGACGGGAAACCCTAGCAATCAGCCCCAGCATTTT.

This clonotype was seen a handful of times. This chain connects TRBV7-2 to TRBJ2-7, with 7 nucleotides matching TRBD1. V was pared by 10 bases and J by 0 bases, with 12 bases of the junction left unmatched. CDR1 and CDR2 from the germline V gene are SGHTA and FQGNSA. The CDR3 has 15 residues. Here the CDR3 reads CATKTPRDSSYEQYF. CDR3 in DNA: TGTGCCACCAAAACGCCTAGGGACAGCTCCTACGAGCAGTACTTC.

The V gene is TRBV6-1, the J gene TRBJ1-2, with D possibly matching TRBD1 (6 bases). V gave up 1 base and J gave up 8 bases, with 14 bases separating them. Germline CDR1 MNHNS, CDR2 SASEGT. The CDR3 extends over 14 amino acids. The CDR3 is CASSEVIAGAGYTF. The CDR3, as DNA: TGTGCCAGCAGTGAAGTTATCGCAGGGGCAGGCTACACCTTC.

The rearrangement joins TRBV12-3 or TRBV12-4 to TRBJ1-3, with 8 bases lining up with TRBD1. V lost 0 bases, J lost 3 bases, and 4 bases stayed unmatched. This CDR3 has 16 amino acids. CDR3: CASSLAGQDLGNTIYF. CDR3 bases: TGTGCCAGCAGTTTAGCGGGACAGGACCTTGGAAACACCATATATTTT.

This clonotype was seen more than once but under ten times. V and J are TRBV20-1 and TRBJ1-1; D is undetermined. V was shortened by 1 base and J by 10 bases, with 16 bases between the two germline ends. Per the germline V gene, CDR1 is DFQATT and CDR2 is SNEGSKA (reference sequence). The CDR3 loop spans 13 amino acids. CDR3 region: CSARVTNSLSAFF. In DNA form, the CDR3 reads TGCAGTGCTAGAGTCACGAATAGTTTATCAGCTTTCTTT.

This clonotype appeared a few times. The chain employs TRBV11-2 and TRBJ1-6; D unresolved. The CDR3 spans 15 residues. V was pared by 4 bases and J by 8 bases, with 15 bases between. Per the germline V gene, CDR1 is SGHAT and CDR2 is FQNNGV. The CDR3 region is CASSSELRYHSPLHF. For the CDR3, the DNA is TGTGCCAGCAGCTCTGAATTGAGATACCATTCACCCCTCCACTTT.

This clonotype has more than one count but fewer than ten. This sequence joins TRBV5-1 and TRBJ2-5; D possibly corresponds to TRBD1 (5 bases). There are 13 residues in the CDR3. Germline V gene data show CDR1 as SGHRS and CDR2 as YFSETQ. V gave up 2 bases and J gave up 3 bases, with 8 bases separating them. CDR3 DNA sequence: TGCGCCAGCAGCTTCGGACACGAAGAGACCCAGTACTTC. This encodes CASSFGHEETQYF.

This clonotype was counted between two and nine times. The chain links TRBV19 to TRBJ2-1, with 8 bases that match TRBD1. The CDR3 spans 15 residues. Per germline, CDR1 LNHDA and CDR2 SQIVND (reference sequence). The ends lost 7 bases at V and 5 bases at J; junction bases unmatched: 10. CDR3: CASTHGQGLDNEQFF. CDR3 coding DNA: TGTGCCAGTACCCACGGACAGGGATTGGACAATGAGCAGTTCTTC.

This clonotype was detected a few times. In nucleotides, the CDR3 is TGTGCCAGCAGCTTAGGGGCGGATGAGCAGTTCTTC. Its protein is CASSLGADEQFF. The genes are TRBV7-2 and TRBJ2-1, with no clear D. The ends were cut back, 1 base at V and 8 bases at J, with 6 bases in the middle. There are 12 residues in the CDR3. Germline V lookup: CDR1 SGHTA, CDR2 FQGNSA. The full variable domain, its missing parts supplied by reference TRBV7-2 and TRBJ2-1, is GAGVSQSPSNKVTEKGKDVELRCDPISGHTALYWYRQSLGQGLEFLIYFQGNSAPDKSGLPSDRFSAERTGGSVSTLTIQRTQQEDSAVYLCASSLGADEQFFGPGTRLTVL.

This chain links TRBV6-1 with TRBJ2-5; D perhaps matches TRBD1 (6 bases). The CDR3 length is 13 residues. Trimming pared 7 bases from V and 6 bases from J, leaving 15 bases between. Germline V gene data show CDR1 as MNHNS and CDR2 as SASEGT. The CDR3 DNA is TGTGCCAGCAACAGCAGGGGAGCACAGACCCAGTACTTC. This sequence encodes CASNSRGAQTQYF.

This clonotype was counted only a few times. Here the CDR3 DNA reads TGTGCCAGCAGTGCCGGGACACCCCAAGAGACCCAGTACTTC. Protein sequence: CASSAGTPQETQYF. The rearrangement uses TRBV6-1 and TRBJ2-5; possible D gene TRBD1, 6 bases. Germline CDR1 MNHNS, CDR2 SASEGT. V lost 4 bases and J 1 base, leaving 10 bases between the germline ends. The CDR3 has 14 residues.

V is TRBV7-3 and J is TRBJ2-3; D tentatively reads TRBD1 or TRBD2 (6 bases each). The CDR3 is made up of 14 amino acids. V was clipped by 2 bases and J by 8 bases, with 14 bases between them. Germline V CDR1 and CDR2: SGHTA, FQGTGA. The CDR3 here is CASSLGGGRPTQYF. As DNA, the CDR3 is TGTGCCAGCAGCTTAGGAGGGGGGCGGCCTACGCAGTATTTT. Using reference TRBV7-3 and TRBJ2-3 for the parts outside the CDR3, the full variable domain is GAGVSQTPSNKVTEKGKYVELRCDPISGHTALYWYRQSLGQGPEFLIYFQGTGAADDSGLPNDRFFAVRPEGSVSTLKIQRTERGDSAVYLCASSLGGGRPTQYFGPGTRLTVL.

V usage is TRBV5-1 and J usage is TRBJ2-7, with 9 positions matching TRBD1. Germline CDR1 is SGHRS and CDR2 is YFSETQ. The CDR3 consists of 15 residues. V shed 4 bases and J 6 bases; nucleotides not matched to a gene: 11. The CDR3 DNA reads TGCGCCAGCAGCAGAACCACAGGGGGCCGCGGCGAGCAGTACTTC. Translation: CASSRTTGGRGEQYF.

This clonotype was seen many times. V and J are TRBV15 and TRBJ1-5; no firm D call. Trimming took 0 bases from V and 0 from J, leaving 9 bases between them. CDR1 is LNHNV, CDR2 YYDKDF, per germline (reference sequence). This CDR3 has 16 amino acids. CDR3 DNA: TGTGCCACCAGCAGAGATCGGGGATATAGCAATCAGCCCCAGCATTTT. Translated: CATSRDRGYSNQPQHF.

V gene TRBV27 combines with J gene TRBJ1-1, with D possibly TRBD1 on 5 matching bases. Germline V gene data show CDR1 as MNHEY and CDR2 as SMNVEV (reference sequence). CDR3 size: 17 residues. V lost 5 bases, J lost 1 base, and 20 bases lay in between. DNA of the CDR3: TGTGCCAGCAGTCCTATACCCCACTCGACAGCGAACACTGAAGCTTTCTTT. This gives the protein CASSPIPHSTANTEAFF.

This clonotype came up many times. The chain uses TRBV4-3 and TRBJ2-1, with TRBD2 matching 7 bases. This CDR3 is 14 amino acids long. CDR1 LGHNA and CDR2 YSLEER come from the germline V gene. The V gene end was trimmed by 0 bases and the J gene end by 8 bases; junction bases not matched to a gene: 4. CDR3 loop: CASSQEPAGDEQFF. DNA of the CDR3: TGCGCCAGCAGCCAAGAGCCTGCGGGAGATGAGCAGTTCTTC.

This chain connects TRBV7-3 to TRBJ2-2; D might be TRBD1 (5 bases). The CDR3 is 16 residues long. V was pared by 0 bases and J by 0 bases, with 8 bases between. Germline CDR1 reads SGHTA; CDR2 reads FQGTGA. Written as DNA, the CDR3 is TGTGCCAGCAGCTTAACCAGGGAAGCGAACACCGGGGAGCTGTTTTTT. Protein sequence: CASSLTREANTGELFF.

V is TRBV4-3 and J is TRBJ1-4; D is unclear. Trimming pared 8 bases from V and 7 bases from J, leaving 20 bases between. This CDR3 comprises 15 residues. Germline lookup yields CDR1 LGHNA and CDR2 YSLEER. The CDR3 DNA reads TGCGCCAGCGGGGAAGGAATGGGGTCGGGTGAAAAACTGTTTTTT. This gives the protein CASGEGMGSGEKLFF.